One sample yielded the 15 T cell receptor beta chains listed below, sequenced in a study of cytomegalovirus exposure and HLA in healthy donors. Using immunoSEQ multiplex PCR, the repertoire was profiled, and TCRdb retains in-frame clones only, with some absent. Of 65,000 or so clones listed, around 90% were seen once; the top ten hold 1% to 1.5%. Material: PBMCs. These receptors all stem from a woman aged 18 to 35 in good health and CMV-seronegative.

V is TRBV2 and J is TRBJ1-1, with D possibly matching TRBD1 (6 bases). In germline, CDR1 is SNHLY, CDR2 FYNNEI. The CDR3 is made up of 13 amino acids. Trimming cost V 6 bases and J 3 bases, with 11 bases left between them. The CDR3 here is CASRDSPHTEAFF. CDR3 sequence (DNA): TGTGCCAGCAGGGACAGCCCGCACACTGAAGCTTTCTTT.

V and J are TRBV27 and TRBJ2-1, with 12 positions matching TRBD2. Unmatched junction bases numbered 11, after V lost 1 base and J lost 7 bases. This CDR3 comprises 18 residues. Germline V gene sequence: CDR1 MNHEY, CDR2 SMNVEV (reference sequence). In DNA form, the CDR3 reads TGTGCCAGCAGTTTATTCGCCCTAGCGGGAGGGGTAGGGAATGAGCAGTTCTTC. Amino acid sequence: CASSLFALAGGVGNEQFF.

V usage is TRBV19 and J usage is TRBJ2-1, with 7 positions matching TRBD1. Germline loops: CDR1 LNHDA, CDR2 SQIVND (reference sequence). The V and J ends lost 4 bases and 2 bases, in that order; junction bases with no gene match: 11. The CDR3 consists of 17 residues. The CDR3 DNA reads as TGTGCCAGTAGTAGGGTGAAGGGGGCTCCTACCTACAATGAGCAGTTCTTC. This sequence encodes CASSRVKGAPTYNEQFF.

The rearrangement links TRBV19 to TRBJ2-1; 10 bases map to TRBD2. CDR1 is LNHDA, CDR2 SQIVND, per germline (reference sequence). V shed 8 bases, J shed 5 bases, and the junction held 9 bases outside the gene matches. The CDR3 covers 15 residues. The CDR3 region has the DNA TGTGCCAGTTCAGTGCTAGCGGGAGTCCACAATGAGCAGTTCTTC. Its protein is CASSVLAGVHNEQFF.

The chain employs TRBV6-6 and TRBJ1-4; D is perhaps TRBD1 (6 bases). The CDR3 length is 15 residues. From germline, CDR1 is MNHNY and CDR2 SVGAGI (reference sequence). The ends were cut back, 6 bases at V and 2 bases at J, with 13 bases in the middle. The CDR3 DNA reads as TGTGCCAGCAGGGCGCAGGGGACCACTAATGAAAAACTGTTTTTT. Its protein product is CASRAQGTTNEKLFF.

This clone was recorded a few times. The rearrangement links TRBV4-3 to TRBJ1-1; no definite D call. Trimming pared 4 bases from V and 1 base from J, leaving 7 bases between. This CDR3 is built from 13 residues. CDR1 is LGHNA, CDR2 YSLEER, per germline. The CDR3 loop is CASSRSGNTEAFF. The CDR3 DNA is TGCGCCAGCAGCCGGTCGGGGAACACTGAAGCTTTCTTT.

As DNA, the CDR3 is TGTGCCAGCAGCCAATGGGGGACTAGCGGGAGGGCCAGGGGTCATGAGCAGTTCTTC. It translates to CASSQWGTSGRARGHEQFF. The rearrangement links TRBV4-2 to TRBJ2-1, with TRBD2 matching 16 bases. The V and J ends lost 2 bases and 8 bases, in that order; junction bases with no gene match: 12. CDR1 is LGHNA, CDR2 YNFKEQ, per germline. The CDR3 loop spans 19 amino acids.

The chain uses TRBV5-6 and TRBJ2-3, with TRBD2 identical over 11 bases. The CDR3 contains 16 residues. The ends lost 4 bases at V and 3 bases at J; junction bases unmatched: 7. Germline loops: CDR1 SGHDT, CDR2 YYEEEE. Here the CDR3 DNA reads TGTGCCAGCAGCCGCGGACTAGCGGGTGGGACAGATACGCAGTATTTT. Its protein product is CASSRGLAGGTDTQYF.

The CDR3 region has the DNA TGTGCCTGGAGTGTAGGAGGATCGGACACCGGGGAGCTGTTTTTT. It translates to CAWSVGGSDTGELFF. The chain uses TRBV30 and TRBJ2-2; tentatively, D is TRBD2 (5 bases). Germline V gives CDR1 GTSNPN, CDR2 SVGIG (reference sequence). V was trimmed by 0 bases and J by 3 bases, leaving 11 bases between them. This CDR3 is built from 15 residues.

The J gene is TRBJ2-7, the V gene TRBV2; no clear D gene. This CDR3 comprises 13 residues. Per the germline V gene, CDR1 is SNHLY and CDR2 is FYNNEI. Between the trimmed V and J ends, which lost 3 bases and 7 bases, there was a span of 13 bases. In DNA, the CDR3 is TGTGCCAGCAGTGAGGAACAGTCCGTGGAGCAGTACTTC. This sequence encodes CASSEEQSVEQYF.

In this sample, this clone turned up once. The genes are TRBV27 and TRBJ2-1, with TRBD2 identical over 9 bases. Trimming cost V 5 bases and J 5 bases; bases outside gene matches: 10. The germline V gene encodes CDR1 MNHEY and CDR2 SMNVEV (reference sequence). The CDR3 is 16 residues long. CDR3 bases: TGTGCCAGCAGTAAACTTAGCGGGGGAGTCGACAATGAGCAGTTCTTC. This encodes CASSKLSGGVDNEQFF.

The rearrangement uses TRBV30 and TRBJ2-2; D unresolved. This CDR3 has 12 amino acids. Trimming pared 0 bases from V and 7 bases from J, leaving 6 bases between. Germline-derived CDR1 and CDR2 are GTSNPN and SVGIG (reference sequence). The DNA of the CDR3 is TGTGCCTGGAGTGTACATGGCGGGGAGCTGTTTTTT. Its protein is CAWSVHGGELFF.

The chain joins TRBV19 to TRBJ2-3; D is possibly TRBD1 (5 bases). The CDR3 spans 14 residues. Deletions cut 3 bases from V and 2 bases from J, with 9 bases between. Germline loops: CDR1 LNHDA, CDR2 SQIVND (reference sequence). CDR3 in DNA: TGTGCCAGTAGTATTGCGACAGTCACAGATACGCAGTATTTT. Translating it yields CASSIATVTDTQYF.

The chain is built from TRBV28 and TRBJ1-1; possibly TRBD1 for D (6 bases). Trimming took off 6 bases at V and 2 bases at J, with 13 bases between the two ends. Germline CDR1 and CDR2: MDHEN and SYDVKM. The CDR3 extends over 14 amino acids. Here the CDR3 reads CASRSDSYNTEAFF. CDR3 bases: TGTGCCAGCAGGTCGGACAGCTATAACACTGAAGCTTTCTTT.

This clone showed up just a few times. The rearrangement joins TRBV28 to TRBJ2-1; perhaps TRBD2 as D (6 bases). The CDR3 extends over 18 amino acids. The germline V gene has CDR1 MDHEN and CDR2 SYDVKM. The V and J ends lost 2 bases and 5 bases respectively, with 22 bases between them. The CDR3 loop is CASSLGILSGRKNNEQFF. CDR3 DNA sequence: TGTGCCAGCAGTTTAGGGATCCTTAGCGGAAGGAAAAACAATGAGCAGTTCTTC.